This T cell receptor (beta chain) was identified in a study of blood T cell repertoires in COVID-19. Participants, about 18 to 90 years old, spanned under 30 US areas. In Cohort 3, a recovered donor had either two negative PCRs, clearance, or symptom resolution. The protocol was immunoSEQ multiplex PCR, while the TCRdb copy is restricted to in-frame clones and leaves out a portion. The profile covers 200,000 to 250,000 clones, with roughly nine tenths appearing a single time and approximately 11% taken by the ten largest. Germline V gives CDR1 SGDLS, CDR2 YYNGEE. The CDR3 contains 17 residues. V lost 0 bases, J lost 1 base, and 15 bases lay in between.

V and J are TRBV9 and TRBJ2-3; tentative D call: TRBD2 (6 bases). The source is a man in his thirties or forties who had recovered from COVID-19. Input material: PBMCs or T cells enriched from blood (not recorded which). For the CDR3, the DNA is TGTGCCAGCAGCGTAGCTTGGGCGGGACTTCGCACAGATACGCAGTATTTT. It translates to CASSVAWAGLRTDTQYF.